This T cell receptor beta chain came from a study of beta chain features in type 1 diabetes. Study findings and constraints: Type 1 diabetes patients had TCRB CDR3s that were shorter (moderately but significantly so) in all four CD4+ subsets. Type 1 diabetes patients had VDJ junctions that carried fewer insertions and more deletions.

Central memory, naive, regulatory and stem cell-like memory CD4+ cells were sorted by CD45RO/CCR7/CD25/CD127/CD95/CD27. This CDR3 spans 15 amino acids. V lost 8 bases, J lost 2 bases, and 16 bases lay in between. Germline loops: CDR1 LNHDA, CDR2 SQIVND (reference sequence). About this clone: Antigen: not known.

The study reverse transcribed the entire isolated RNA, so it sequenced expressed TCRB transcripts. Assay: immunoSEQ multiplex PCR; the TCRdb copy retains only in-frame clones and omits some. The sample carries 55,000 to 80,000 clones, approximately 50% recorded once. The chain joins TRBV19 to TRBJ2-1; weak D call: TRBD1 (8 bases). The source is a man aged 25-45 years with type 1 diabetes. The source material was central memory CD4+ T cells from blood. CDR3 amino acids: CASGLGTGTYNEQFF. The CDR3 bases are TGTGCCAGTGGACTAGGGACAGGAACCTACAATGAGCAGTTCTTC.